This T cell receptor (beta chain) was profiled in a study of blood T cell repertoires in COVID-19. Study context: Samples came from the United States, Italy and Spain, spanning acute and convalescent COVID-19.

Seattle patients were enrolled during active infection and followed longitudinally. On this clone: Other DNA sequences of this sample code for an identical CDR3.

Trimming left V 1 base short and J 2 bases short, with 6 bases between. Looked up from germline, CDR1 is LNHNV and CDR2 is YYDKDF (reference sequence). This CDR3 region has 14 residues. Authors' methods: Estimation of nucleated cell counts relied on the amplification of reference gene primers. Clones were sequenced by immunoSEQ multiplex PCR, and TCRdb holds only the in-frame ones, with some missing. The V and J calls and the clone size are those of that table, but D and trimming were determined from the DNA. The sample shows around 400,000 clones, more than 70% of them seen only once. The genes are TRBV15 and TRBJ1-5; unclear D gene. The source material was peripheral blood. The clonotype originates from a woman aged 60-75 years with COVID-19, enrolled during active disease. CDR3 DNA sequence: TGTGCCACCAGCAGAGCCGGGGGCAATCAGCCCCAGCATTTT. Protein sequence: CATSRAGGNQPQHF.